Below are 9 T cell receptor beta chains sequenced from a single sample in a study of cytomegalovirus exposure and HLA in healthy donors (dated by TCRdb to about 2017). Library construction relied on the immunoSEQ multiplex PCR assay. A mixture of 60 forward primers for TCR Vbeta segments and 13 reverse primers for TCR Jbeta segments was used in the multiplex PCR. The table was pulled from immuneACCESS by TCRdb, which kept in-frame rearrangements only. Such tables lose some clones; where checked, under half of the loss comes from unresolved V genes, and the rest has no known cause. The sample has 150,000 or so clones on record, roughly 64% of them singletons. Clones ranked in the top ten supply about 3% of the sample. Input material: PBMCs. The source of these receptors is a woman between 25 and 40 years old in good health and CMV-seropositive.

The chain uses TRBV5-1 and TRBJ2-7, with 8 bases aligning to TRBD1. There are 14 residues in the CDR3. V gave up 4 bases and J gave up 2 bases; unmatched junction bases: 5. Germline CDR1 is SGHRS and CDR2 is YFSETQ. The CDR3 loop is CASSAGTGPYEQYF. CDR3 nucleotides: TGCGCCAGCAGCGCGGGGACAGGTCCCTACGAGCAGTACTTC.

V and J are TRBV5-5 and TRBJ1-2, with 12 bases fitting TRBD1. V was pared by 4 bases and J by 4 bases, with 5 bases of the junction left unmatched. Per the germline V gene, CDR1 is SGHKS and CDR2 is YYEKEE (reference sequence). This CDR3 has 15 amino acids. CDR3 protein: CASSPGTGGVYGYTF. Here the CDR3 DNA reads TGTGCCAGCAGCCCAGGGACAGGGGGCGTCTATGGCTACACCTTC.

V gene TRBV11-2 combines with J gene TRBJ2-5; 8 bases map to TRBD2. The V gene's germline CDR1 is SGHAT and CDR2 FQNNGV. CDR3 size: 14 residues. Trimming took 1 base from V and 7 from J; bases not matched to a gene: 5. DNA for the CDR3: TGTGCCAGCAGCTTAGCGGGGGGGCCCAGGACCCAGTACTTC. It is translated as CASSLAGGPRTQYF.

V is TRBV2 and J is TRBJ1-2, with TRBD1 identical over 8 bases. Germline CDR1 is SNHLY and CDR2 is FYNNEI. There are 13 residues in the CDR3. The V segment lost 5 bases and the J segment 8 bases; nucleotides outside the gene matches: 7. In DNA, the CDR3 is TGTGCCAGCAGTCACGACAGGGGCGGAGGCTACACCTTC. Translation: CASSHDRGGGYTF.

This CDR3 is CASSLRGFGYTF. DNA for the CDR3: TGTGCCAGCAGTTTACGAGGGTTTGGCTACACCTTC. This chain joins TRBV27 and TRBJ1-2; unclear D gene. Germline V CDR1 and CDR2: MNHEY, SMNVEV (reference sequence). The length of the CDR3 is 12 residues. V was pared by 2 bases and J by 7 bases, with 8 bases between.

V usage is TRBV5-1 and J usage is TRBJ1-2; D possibly corresponds to TRBD1 (5 bases). The CDR3 covers 16 residues. Between the trimmed V and J ends, which lost 7 bases and 0 bases, there was a span of 19 bases. CDR1 and CDR2 from the germline V gene are SGHRS and YFSETQ. For the CDR3, the DNA is TGCGCCAGCCCCAACTTGACAGTATCCACTAACTATGGCTACACCTTC. Its translation is CASPNLTVSTNYGYTF.

The chain is built from TRBV9 and TRBJ1-4, with TRBD1 identical over 9 bases. Germline CDR1 and CDR2: SGDLS and YYNGEE. V lost 4 bases to trimming and J lost 7 bases; unmatched junction nucleotides: 8. There are 15 residues in the CDR3. The chain's CDR3 is CASSLTGGYGEKLFF. The CDR3 DNA is TGTGCCAGCAGCCTCACAGGGGGCTATGGTGAAAAACTGTTTTTT. The whole variable domain, remainder taken from reference TRBV9 and TRBJ1-4, is DSGVTQTPKHLITATGQRVTLRCSPRSGDLSVYWYQQSLDQGLQFLIQYYNGEERAKGNILERFSAQQFPDLHSELNLSSLELGDSALYFCASSLTGGYGEKLFFGSGTQLSVL.

In this sample, this clone turned up a few times. This chain links TRBV6-6 with TRBJ1-5, with D possibly being TRBD1 (6 bases). V lost 2 bases, J lost 1 base, and 9 bases lay in between. This CDR3 contains 15 residues. The germline gives CDR1 MNHNY, CDR2 SVGAGI (reference sequence). The CDR3: CASSYPGQSNQPQHF. CDR3 sequence (DNA): TGTGCCAGCAGTTACCCAGGACAGAGCAATCAGCCCCAGCATTTT.

In this sample, this clone turned up a few times. The chain couples TRBV5-1 to TRBJ1-3; a possible D gene is TRBD1 (6 bases). The V end was cut by 4 bases, the J end by 0 bases, with 17 bases between. The CDR3 loop spans 17 amino acids. The V gene's germline CDR1 is SGHRS and CDR2 YFSETQ. This CDR3 is CASSPTDRLASGNTIYF. As DNA, the CDR3 is TGCGCCAGCAGCCCGACGGACAGATTGGCCTCTGGAAACACCATATATTTT.